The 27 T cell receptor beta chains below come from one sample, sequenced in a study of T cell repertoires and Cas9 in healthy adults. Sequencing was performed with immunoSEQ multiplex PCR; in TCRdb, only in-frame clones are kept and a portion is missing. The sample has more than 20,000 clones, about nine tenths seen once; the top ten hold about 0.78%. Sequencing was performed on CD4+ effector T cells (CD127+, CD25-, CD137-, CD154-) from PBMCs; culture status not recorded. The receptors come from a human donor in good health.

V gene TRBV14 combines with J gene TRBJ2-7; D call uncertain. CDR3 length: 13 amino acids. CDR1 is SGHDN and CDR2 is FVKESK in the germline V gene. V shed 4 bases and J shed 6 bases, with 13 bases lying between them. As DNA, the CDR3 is TGTGCCAGCAGCCTGGCCTTCAACCTCGAGCAGTACGTC. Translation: CASSLAFNLEQYV.

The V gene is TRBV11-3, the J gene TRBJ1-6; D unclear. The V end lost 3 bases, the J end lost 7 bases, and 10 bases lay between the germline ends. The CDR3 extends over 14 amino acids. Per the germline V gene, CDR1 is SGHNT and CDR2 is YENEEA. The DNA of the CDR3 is TGTGCCAGCAGCTTCGGAACACCCAATTCACCCCTCCACTTT. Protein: CASSFGTPNSPLHF.

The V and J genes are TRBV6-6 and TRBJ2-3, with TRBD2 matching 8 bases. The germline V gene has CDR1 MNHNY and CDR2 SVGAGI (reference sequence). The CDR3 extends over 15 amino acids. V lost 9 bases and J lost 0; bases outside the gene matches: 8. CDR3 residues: CASLPGGASTDTQYF. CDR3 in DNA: TGTGCCAGTCTCCCGGGAGGGGCTAGCACAGATACGCAGTATTTT.

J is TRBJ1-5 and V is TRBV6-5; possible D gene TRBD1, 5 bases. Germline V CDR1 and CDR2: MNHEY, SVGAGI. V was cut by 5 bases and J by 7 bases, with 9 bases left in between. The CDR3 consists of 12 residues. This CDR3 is CASSARVQPQHF. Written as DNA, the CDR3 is TGTGCCAGCAGTGCCAGGGTACAGCCCCAGCATTTT.

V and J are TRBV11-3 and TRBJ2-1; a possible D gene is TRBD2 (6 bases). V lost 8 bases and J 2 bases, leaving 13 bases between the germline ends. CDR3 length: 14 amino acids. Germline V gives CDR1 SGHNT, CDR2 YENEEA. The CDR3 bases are TGTGCCAGCCGCCGGGGAGGCACCTACAATGAGCAGTTCTTC. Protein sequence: CASRRGGTYNEQFF.

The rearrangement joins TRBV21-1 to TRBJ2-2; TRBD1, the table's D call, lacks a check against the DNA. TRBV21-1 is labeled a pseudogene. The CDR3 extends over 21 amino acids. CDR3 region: CASSKSQPQGKFHPRTGELFF. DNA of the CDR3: TGTGCCAGCAGCAAATCACAGCCCCAGGGAAAATTCCATCCAAGGACCGGGGAGCTGTTTTTT.

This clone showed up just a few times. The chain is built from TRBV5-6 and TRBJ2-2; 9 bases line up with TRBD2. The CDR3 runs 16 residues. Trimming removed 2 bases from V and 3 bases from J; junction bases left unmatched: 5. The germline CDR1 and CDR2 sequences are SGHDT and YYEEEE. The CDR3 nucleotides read TGTGCCAGCAGCTTAGTACGCGGGGGGGACACCGGGGAGCTGTTTTTT. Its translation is CASSLVRGGDTGELFF.

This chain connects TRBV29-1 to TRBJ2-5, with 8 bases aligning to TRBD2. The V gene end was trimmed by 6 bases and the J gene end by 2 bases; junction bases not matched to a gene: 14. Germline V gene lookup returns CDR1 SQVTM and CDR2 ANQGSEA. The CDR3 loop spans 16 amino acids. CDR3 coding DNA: TGCAGCGTCGGGATCGGCCTAGCGGGTTATCAAGAGACCCAGTACTTC. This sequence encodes CSVGIGLAGYQETQYF.

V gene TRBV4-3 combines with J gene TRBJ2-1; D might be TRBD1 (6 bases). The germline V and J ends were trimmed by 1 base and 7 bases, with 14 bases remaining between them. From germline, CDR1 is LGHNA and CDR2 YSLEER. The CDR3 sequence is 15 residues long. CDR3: CASSQGARGSNEQFF. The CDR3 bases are TGCGCCAGCAGCCAAGGCGCCAGGGGTAGTAATGAGCAGTTCTTC.

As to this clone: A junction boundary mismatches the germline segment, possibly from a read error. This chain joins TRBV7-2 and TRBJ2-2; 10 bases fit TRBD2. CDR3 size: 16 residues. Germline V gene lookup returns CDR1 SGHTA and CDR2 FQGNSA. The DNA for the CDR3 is TGTGCCAGCAGCTTTCAAAGGACTAGCGGATACGGGGAGCTGGTTTTT. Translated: CASSFQRTSGYGELVF.

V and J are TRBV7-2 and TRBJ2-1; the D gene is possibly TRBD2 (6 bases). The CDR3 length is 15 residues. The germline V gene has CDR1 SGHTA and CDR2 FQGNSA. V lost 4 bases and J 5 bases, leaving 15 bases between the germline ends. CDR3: CASSSGLALNNEQFF. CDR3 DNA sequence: TGTGCCAGCAGCTCGGGACTGGCTTTAAACAATGAGCAGTTCTTC.

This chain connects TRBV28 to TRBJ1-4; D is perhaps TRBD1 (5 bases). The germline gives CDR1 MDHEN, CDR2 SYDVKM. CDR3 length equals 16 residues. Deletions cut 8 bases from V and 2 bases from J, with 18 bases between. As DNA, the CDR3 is TGTGCCAGCCGGGGCCCGGGAGAGGTGACTAATGAAAAACTGTTTTTT. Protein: CASRGPGEVTNEKLFF.

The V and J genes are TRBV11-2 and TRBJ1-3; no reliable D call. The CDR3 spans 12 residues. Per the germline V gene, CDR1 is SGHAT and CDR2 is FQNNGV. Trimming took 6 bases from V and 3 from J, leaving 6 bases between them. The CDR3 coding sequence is TGTGCCAGCAGTGGAAGTGGAAACACCATATATTTT. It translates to CASSGSGNTIYF. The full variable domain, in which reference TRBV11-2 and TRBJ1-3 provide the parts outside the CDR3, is EAGVAQSPRYKIIEKRQSVAFWCNPISGHATLYWYQQILGQGPKLLIQFQNNGVVDDSQLPKDRFSAERLKGVDSTLKIQPAKLEDSAVYLCASSGSGNTIYFGEGSWLTVV.

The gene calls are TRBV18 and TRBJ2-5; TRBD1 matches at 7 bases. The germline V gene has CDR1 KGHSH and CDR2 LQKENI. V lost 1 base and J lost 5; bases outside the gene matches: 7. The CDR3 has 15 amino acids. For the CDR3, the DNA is TGTGCCAGCTCACCACGGACAGGTTCAGGGGAGACCCAGTACTTC. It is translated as CASSPRTGSGETQYF.

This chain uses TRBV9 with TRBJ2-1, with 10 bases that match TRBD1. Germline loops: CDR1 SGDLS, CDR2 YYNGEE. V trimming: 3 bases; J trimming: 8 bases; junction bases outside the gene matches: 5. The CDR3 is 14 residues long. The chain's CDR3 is CASSDRDRGYEQFF. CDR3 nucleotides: TGTGCCAGCAGCGACCGGGACAGGGGTTATGAGCAGTTCTTC.

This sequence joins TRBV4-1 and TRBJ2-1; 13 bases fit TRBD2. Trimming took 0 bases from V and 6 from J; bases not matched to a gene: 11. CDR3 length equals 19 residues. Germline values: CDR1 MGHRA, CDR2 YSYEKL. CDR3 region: CASSQDLRLAGGKGNEQFF. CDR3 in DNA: TGCGCCAGCAGCCAAGATCTTCGACTAGCGGGAGGAAAAGGCAATGAGCAGTTCTTC.

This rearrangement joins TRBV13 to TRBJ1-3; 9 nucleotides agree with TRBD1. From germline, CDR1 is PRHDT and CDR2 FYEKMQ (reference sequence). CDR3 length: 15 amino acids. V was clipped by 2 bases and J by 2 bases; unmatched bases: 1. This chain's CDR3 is CASSLTGGTGNTIYF. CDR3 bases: TGTGCCAGCAGCTTAACAGGGGGCACTGGAAACACCATATATTTT.

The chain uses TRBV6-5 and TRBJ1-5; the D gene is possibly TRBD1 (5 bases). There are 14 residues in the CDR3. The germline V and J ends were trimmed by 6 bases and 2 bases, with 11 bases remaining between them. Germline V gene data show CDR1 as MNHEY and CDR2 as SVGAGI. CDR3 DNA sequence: TGTGCCAGCAGCCGAGTGACAGGCAATCAGCCCCAGCATTTT. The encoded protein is CASSRVTGNQPQHF.

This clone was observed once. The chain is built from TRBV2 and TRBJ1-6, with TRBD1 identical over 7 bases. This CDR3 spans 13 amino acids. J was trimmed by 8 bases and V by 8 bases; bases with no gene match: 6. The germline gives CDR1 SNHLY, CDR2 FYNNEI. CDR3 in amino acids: CASLQGRDSPLHF. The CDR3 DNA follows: TGTGCCAGCTTACAGGGGCGGGATTCACCCCTCCACTTT.

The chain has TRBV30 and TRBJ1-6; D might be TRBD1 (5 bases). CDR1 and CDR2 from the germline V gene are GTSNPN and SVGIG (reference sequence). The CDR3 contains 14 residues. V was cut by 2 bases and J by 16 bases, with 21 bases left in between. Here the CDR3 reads CAWSPPPAGRILHF. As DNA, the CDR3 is TGTGCCTGGAGTCCTCCTCCTGCGGGACGCATTCTCCACTTT.

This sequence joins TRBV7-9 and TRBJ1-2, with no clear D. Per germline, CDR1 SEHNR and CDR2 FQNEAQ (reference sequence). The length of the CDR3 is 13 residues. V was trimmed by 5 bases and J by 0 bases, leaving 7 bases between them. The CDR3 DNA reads TGTGCCAGCAGCCCTAGTTCTAACTATGGCTACACCTTC. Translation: CASSPSSNYGYTF.

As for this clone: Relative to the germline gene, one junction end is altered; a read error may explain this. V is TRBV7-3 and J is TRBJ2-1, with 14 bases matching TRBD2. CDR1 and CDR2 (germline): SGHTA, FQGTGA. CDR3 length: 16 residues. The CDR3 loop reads CASSLSGTSGSNGQFF. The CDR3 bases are TGTGCCAGCAGCTTAAGTGGGACTAGCGGGAGCAATGGGCAGTTCTTC. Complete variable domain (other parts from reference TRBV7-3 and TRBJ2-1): GAGVSQTPSNKVTEKGKYVELRCDPISGHTALYWYRQSLGQGPEFLIYFQGTGAADDSGLPNDRFFAVRPEGSVSTLKIQRTERGDSAVYLCASSLSGTSGSNGQFFGPGTRLTVL.

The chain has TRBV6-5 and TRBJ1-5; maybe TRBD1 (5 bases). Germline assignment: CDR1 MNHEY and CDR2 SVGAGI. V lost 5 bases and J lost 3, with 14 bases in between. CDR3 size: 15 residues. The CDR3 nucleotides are TGTGCCAGCAGTCCCCGGGACGGCTACAATCAGCCCCAGCATTTT. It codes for CASSPRDGYNQPQHF.

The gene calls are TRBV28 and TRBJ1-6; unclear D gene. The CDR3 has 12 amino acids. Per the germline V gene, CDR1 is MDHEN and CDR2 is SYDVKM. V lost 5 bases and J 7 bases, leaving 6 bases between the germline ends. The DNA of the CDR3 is TGTGCCAGCAGTGGCCCGAATTCACCCCTCCACTTT. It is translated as CASSGPNSPLHF.

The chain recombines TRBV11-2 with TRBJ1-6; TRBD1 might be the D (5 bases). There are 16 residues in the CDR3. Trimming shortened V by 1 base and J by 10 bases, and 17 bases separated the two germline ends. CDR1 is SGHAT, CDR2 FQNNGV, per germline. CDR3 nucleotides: TGTGCCAGCAGCTTAGTGGCAGGGCAGGGTGGATCACCCCTCCACTTT. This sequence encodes CASSLVAGQGGSPLHF.

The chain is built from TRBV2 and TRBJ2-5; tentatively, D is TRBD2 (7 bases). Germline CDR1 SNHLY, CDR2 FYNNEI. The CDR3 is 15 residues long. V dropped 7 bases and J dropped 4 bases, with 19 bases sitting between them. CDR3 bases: TGTGCCAGCACCGACCGAGGGGGGGTGGGAGAGACCCAGTACTTC. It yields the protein CASTDRGGVGETQYF. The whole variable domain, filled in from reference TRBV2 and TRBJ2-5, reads EPEVTQTPSHQVTQMGQEVILRCVPISNHLYFYWYRQILGQKVEFLVSFYNNEISEKSEIFDDQFSVERPDGSNFTLKIRSTKLEDSAMYFCASTDRGGVGETQYFGPGTRLLVL.

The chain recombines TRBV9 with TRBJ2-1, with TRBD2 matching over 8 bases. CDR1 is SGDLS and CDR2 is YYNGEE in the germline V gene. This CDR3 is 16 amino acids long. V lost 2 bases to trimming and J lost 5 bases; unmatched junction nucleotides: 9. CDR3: CASSVYSAGANNEQFF. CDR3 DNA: TGTGCCAGCAGCGTTTACTCAGCGGGAGCGAACAATGAGCAGTTCTTC.